This T cell receptor beta chain was retrieved from a study of T cells in Graves' hyperthyroidism and ophthalmopathy. Whole-study findings and limits: With a median lead of approximately six months before onset, the model predicted ophthalmopathy. In the analysis, a 13 V-J model separated ophthalmopathy from stable hyperthyroidism.

CDR1 LGHDT and CDR2 YNNKEL come from the germline V gene (reference sequence). Deletions cut 0 bases from V and 5 bases from J, with 9 bases between. The CDR3 loop spans 14 amino acids. Only a few counts were recorded for this clonotype. Antigen unknown. TCR beta CDR3 regions were amplified from RNA transcripts. With the HTBI primer set, the TCR CDR3 went through a first round of RT-PCR. Each CDR3 protein gets one entry after TCRdb re-called the multiplex PCR reads with MiXCR. The profile covers some 620,000 distinct CDR3 sequences, with roughly 15% appearing a single time and over 3.5% taken by the ten largest.

This clonotype originated in a woman aged 25-40 years with Graves' hyperthyroidism. The source material was blood. The rearrangement joins TRBV3-1 to TRBJ2-3; weak D call: TRBD2 (5 bases). In nucleotides, the CDR3 is TGTGCCAGCAGCCAAGATGCGGGTGAAGATACGCAGTATTTT. This gives the protein CASSQDAGEDTQYF.